The clone carrying this T cell receptor (beta chain) was observed once. One entry per CDR3 protein results from TCRdb running MiXCR on the 5' RACE reads. Of about 46,000 distinct CDR3 sequences listed, roughly 28% are singletons. This CDR3 contains 14 residues. The V gene's germline CDR1 is SGHKS and CDR2 YYEKEE (reference sequence). V lost 5 bases and J lost 5, with 16 bases in between. This receptor was obtained from a female donor with breast cancer. Sequenced input: naive CD4+ T cells sorted from blood. Documented subset: naive CD4+ T cells, CD4+CD45RA+CD25-. The chain recombines TRBV5-5 with TRBJ1-1, with D perhaps matching TRBD1 (5 bases). CDR3 protein: CASRLRRDATEAFF. Here the CDR3 DNA reads TGTGCCAGCAGATTGCGCAGGGATGCTACTGAAGCTTTCTTT.